The 11 T cell receptor beta chains given below trace back to one sample, sequenced in a study of vaccination and CD4 T cells after COVID-19. Sequencing of the DNA from cultured CD4+ T cells was carried out with the Oncomine TCR Beta short-read assay. TCRdb reprocessed the PCR reads via MiXCR and lists one record per CDR3 protein. Of some 11,000 distinct CDR3 sequences in the sample, approximately 43% were seen once. Treatment described: roughly ten-day PBMC culture with coronavirus spike peptide pools or control peptides (ViraFEST assay). The antigens these receptors bind are not known. The source material was CD4+ T cells from blood, cultured in vitro. These receptors all stem from a human donor who had recovered from COVID-19.

This sequence joins TRBV24-1 and TRBJ1-3; the D gene is possibly TRBD1 (5 bases). Germline V gene sequence: CDR1 KGHDR, CDR2 SFDVKD. V shed 0 bases and J shed 2 bases, with 7 bases lying between them. The CDR3 is 15 amino acids. For the CDR3, the DNA is TGTGCCACCAGTGATTTGCTAGGGGCTGGAAACACCATATATTTT. This sequence encodes CATSDLLGAGNTIYF.

The chain has TRBV28 and TRBJ2-7; 12 bases map to TRBD1. V lost 6 bases to trimming and J lost 4 bases; unmatched junction nucleotides: 7. The CDR3 is 15 residues long. The germline CDR1 and CDR2 sequences are MDHEN and SYDVKM. The CDR3 here is CASRPRDRGQYEQYF. In nucleotides, the CDR3 is TGTGCCAGCAGACCCCGGGACAGGGGGCAATACGAGCAGTACTTC.

This clonotype has only a few counts. CDR3 amino acids: CSARAERDRTDTQYF. The DNA for the CDR3 is TGCAGTGCTAGAGCCGAGCGGGATCGCACAGATACGCAGTATTTT. The chain combines TRBV20-1 with TRBJ2-3, with 7 bases aligning to TRBD2. The CDR3 has 15 amino acids. Per germline, CDR1 DFQATT and CDR2 SNEGSKA (reference sequence). Losses at the gene ends were 1 base for V and 1 base for J; bases not matched to a gene: 5.

This rearrangement joins TRBV19 to TRBJ1-5; the D gene is possibly TRBD1 (6 bases). The length of the CDR3 is 16 residues. Germline CDR1 is LNHDA and CDR2 is SQIVND (reference sequence). V was cut by 1 base and J by 2 bases, with 12 bases left in between. The CDR3 here is CASSIGKGGGNQPQHF. CDR3 nucleotide sequence: TGTGCCAGTAGTATAGGGAAAGGGGGAGGCAATCAGCCCCAGCATTTT.

V gene TRBV24-1 combines with J gene TRBJ2-1; TRBD2 aligns across 11 bases. CDR3 length: 17 amino acids. J gave up 4 bases and V 0 bases, and 4 bases lay outside the gene matches. Germline loops: CDR1 KGHDR, CDR2 SFDVKD. The CDR3 loop reads CATSDLPGTSGYNEQFF. The CDR3 DNA is TGTGCCACCAGTGATTTGCCCGGGACTAGCGGTTACAATGAGCAGTTCTTC.

This chain connects TRBV20-1 to TRBJ1-4; D unclear. The CDR3 consists of 15 residues. Germline CDR1 is DFQATT and CDR2 is SNEGSKA (reference sequence). Trimming stripped 6 bases from V and 4 bases from J, with 18 bases between. For the CDR3, the DNA is TGCAGTGCCTATACAGTGGGCAGGTTTAATGAAAAACTGTTTTTT. This codes for CSAYTVGRFNEKLFF.

The chain joins TRBV30 to TRBJ2-5; D unresolved. The CDR3 runs to 13 residues. With 3 bases removed from V and 12 bases from J, the gap between germline ends came to 20 bases. In germline, CDR1 is GTSNPN, CDR2 SVGIG (reference sequence). The CDR3 reads CAWRDGSGRVEYF. DNA for the CDR3: TGTGCCTGGAGAGATGGGTCGGGCCGGGTAGAGTACTTC.

V is TRBV20-1 and J is TRBJ2-1; a weak D match, TRBD2 (5 bases). This CDR3 contains 13 residues. V was clipped by 3 bases and J by 1 base, with 7 bases between them. From germline, CDR1 is DFQATT and CDR2 SNEGSKA (reference sequence). CDR3 loop: CSARPGSYNEQFF. The CDR3 nucleotides are TGCAGTGCTAGGCCGGGATCCTACAATGAGCAGTTCTTC.

The rearrangement joins TRBV11-2 to TRBJ1-1; tentatively, D is TRBD1 (6 bases). Trimming shortened V by 7 bases and J by 4 bases, and 16 bases separated the two germline ends. Germline CDR1 and CDR2: SGHAT and FQNNGV. The CDR3 totals 14 residues. The CDR3 sequence: CASKSPGGLTEAFF. The CDR3 DNA reads TGTGCCAGCAAGTCCCCGGGGGGGCTCACTGAAGCTTTCTTT.

The CDR3 reads CSARGTVNNQPQHF. The DNA for the CDR3 is TGCAGTGCTAGGGGGACAGTAAACAATCAGCCCCAGCATTTT. J is TRBJ1-5 and V is TRBV20-1, with TRBD1 matching 7 bases. Germline trimming cut 3 bases from V and 3 bases from J; bases unmatched to any gene: 5. Per the germline V gene, CDR1 is DFQATT and CDR2 is SNEGSKA (reference sequence). The CDR3 extends over 14 amino acids.

This clonotype was seen more than once but under ten times. The CDR3 protein is CSARDLLTSGSSYEQYF. The CDR3 nucleotides are TGCAGTGCTAGAGACCTCTTAACTAGCGGGAGTTCCTACGAGCAGTACTTC. The chain carries TRBV20-1 and TRBJ2-7; 11 nucleotides line up with TRBD2. The V gene end was trimmed by 0 bases and the J gene end by 1 base; junction bases not matched to a gene: 8. Per the germline V gene, CDR1 is DFQATT and CDR2 is SNEGSKA (reference sequence). The CDR3 loop spans 17 amino acids.